A selection of T cell receptor beta chains follows, all from one sample in a study of cytomegalovirus exposure and HLA in healthy donors. Some clones are missing from TCRdb's copy, which holds only in-frame ones; the method was immunoSEQ multiplex PCR. Counted here are about 100,000 clones, around 79% occurring once; the ten biggest clones make up roughly 3%. The sequencing input was PBMCs. Every receptor here comes from a female donor in good health and CMV-seropositive. CDR3s include the opening cysteine and the closing phenylalanine or tryptophan. Fields, in order: CDR3 DNA, CDR3 protein, clone size, D gene, CDR3 length, J gene, V gene. The D gene is left open where the match is weak. Rows give clone size only sometimes, using once, few, many, or a class for an expanded clone.

TGTGCCAGCAGCTTAGCTCTCACAGATACGCAGTATTTT,CASSLALTDTQYF,-,-,13,TRBJ2-3,TRBV7-2
TGTGCTAGCAGCTTAAGGACAGGGGCAGATACGCAGTATTTT,CASSLRTGADTQYF,-,TRBD1,14,TRBJ2-3,TRBV7-7
TGCGCCAGCAGCCCTGGACACAATCAGCCCCAGCATTTT,CASSPGHNQPQHF,once,-,13,TRBJ1-5,TRBV4-3
TGTGCCAGCACTCCAACCAGGGATGCGGCCGAAGCTTTCTTT,CASTPTRDAAEAFF,once,-,14,TRBJ1-1,TRBV28
TGCAGCACCGGACAGGGCGACGGCTACACCTTC,CSTGQGDGYTF,-,TRBD1,11,TRBJ1-2,TRBV29-1
TGTGCCACCAGCAACGGGACTTTTACCTACGAGCAGTACTTC,CATSNGTFTYEQYF,-,-,14,TRBJ2-7,TRBV15
TGCGCCAGCAGCTCACCTAGCGGGGGGGCCATCGGGGAGCTGTTTTTT,CASSSPSGGAIGELFF,-,TRBD2,16,TRBJ2-2,TRBV4-1
TGTGCCAGCAGCGTACGGTCCGGGACTTCTAACTCACCCCTCCACTTT,CASSVRSGTSNSPLHF,-,-,16,TRBJ1-6,TRBV9
TGTGCCAGCAGTTACACGCGACAGGAATTAGTTCAGCATTTT,CASSYTRQELVQHF,-,-,14,TRBJ1-5,TRBV6-5
TGTGCCAGCAGATTTTACAGGGACTATGGCTACACCTTC,CASRFYRDYGYTF,-,-,13,TRBJ1-2,TRBV6-5
TGTGCCGGATCGGGTGGCGAACAAGAGACCCAGTACTTC,CAGSGGEQETQYF,-,-,13,TRBJ2-5,TRBV10-3
TGCAGCGTTGGGGCGATAGCGGGAGCCATCTGGGCCAATGAGCAGTTCTTC,CSVGAIAGAIWANEQFF,-,TRBD2,17,TRBJ2-1,TRBV29-1
TGCGCCAGCAGCTTGGGGTCTCGGGACACAGATACGCAGTATTTT,CASSLGSRDTDTQYF,-,-,15,TRBJ2-3,TRBV5-1
TGTGCCAGCAGTTCGGGGGGACAGGGGAACCAGCCCCAGCATTTT,CASSSGGQGNQPQHF,few,TRBD1,15,TRBJ1-5,TRBV28
TGTGCCAGCAGTTTTGGGACAGTTTATGGCTACACCTTC,CASSFGTVYGYTF,-,TRBD1,13,TRBJ1-2,TRBV28
TGTGCCAGCAGCTTCGCAGGGGCGTCCTACGAGCAGTACTTC,CASSFAGASYEQYF,once,-,14,TRBJ2-7,TRBV7-9
TGTGCCAGCAGCCCCGGGTCCCTCAATTCACCCCTCCACTTT,CASSPGSLNSPLHF,-,-,14,TRBJ1-6,TRBV6-5
TGTGCCAGCAGCTTAGAAGCAAGCAATCAGCCCCAGCATTTT,CASSLEASNQPQHF,-,-,14,TRBJ1-5,TRBV7-8
TGTGCCAGCAGCAGAGCAGGGGGCGCAGATAGTAGCTACACCTTC,CASSRAGGADSSYTF,-,TRBD1,15,TRBJ1-2,TRBV28
TGTGCCTGGAGTGTACGGGGGAGGGCGAGTGAGCAGTTCTTC,CAWSVRGRASEQFF,-,TRBD2,14,TRBJ2-1,TRBV30
TGTGCCAGCAGCTCGAACCCGAGGGAGGGCTACACCTTC,CASSSNPREGYTF,-,-,13,TRBJ1-2,TRBV11-2
TGTGCCACCAGCAGGGCAGCCGAGGGATCCTATGGCTACACCTTC,CATSRAAEGSYGYTF,-,-,15,TRBJ1-2,TRBV15
TGTGCCAGCAGTTTATCGAGGAGGGGGGACAGGGGTATCAAAAACTATGGCTACACCTTC,CASSLSRRGDRGIKNYGYTF,-,TRBD1,20,TRBJ1-2,TRBV28
TGTGCCAGCAGCTTGGGGACTAGATCCGAGCAGTACTTC,CASSLGTRSEQYF,-,TRBD2,13,TRBJ2-7,TRBV5-4
TGTGCCAGCAGCTTCAGAGGACAGGTCCTGGGTCGGCCCCAGCATTTT,CASSFRGQVLGRPQHF,-,TRBD1,16,TRBJ1-5,TRBV7-2
TGTGCCAGCAGGCCTGGACTAGCGGAGCCCCAAGAGCAGTACTTC,CASRPGLAEPQEQYF,-,TRBD2,15,TRBJ2-7,TRBV2
TGTGCCAGCCTCCGCGGGAGCTCCTACAATGAGCAGTTCTTC,CASLRGSSYNEQFF,-,TRBD2,14,TRBJ2-1,TRBV6-1
TGTGCCAGCAGTGCGGACAGGGTAACCTATGGCTACACCTTC,CASSADRVTYGYTF,once,TRBD1,14,TRBJ1-2,TRBV27
TGTGCCAGCAGGGGCCGGACTCAGAGTTTTGGTCAGTACTTC,CASRGRTQSFGQYF,few,-,14,TRBJ2-7,TRBV2
TGTGCCATCAGTGCTGGGGGGGAGGTGTTCTTC,CAISAGGEVFF,-,TRBD2,11,TRBJ2-1,TRBV10-3
TGTGCCAGCAGCTACACTAGCTCCTATAATTCACCCCTCCACTTT,CASSYTSSYNSPLHF,-,-,15,TRBJ1-6,TRBV7-4
TGTGCCTGGAGTGCGGGACAGGGGATTCAGCCCCAGCATTTT,CAWSAGQGIQPQHF,few,TRBD1,14,TRBJ1-5,TRBV30
TGTGCCAGCAGCGTAGCTACAGATACGCAGTATTTT,CASSVATDTQYF,few,-,12,TRBJ2-3,TRBV9
TGTGCCAGCAGCGCAACTAGCGGGAGGAGGGCTGAGCAGTTCTTC,CASSATSGRRAEQFF,-,TRBD2,15,TRBJ2-1,TRBV7-2
TGTGCCAGTAGTACCCGACAGGTTAATGAAAAACTGTTTTTT,CASSTRQVNEKLFF,-,-,14,TRBJ1-4,TRBV19
TGCGCCAGCAGCCAAGAGGAACAGGGGGCCGGCGGGGAGCTGTTTTTT,CASSQEEQGAGGELFF,-,TRBD1,16,TRBJ2-2,TRBV4-3
TGTGCCAGCAGCTCAGGGGTGAGCTCAAACTACGAGCAGTACTTC,CASSSGVSSNYEQYF,-,-,15,TRBJ2-7,TRBV11-3
TGTGCCAGTAGTATGAGCATTGAGGGCGAGCAGTACTTC,CASSMSIEGEQYF,-,-,13,TRBJ2-7,TRBV19
TGCGCCAGCAGTGAAAACAAAAACACCGGGGAGCTGTTTTTT,CASSENKNTGELFF,-,-,14,TRBJ2-2,TRBV10-1
TGTGCCAGCTCACCAAGTGGGGCTGATGAAAAACTGTTTTTT,CASSPSGADEKLFF,few,-,14,TRBJ1-4,TRBV18
TGTGCCAGCAAATGGGCTGACAGGGACACTGAAGCTTTCTTT,CASKWADRDTEAFF,-,TRBD1,14,TRBJ1-1,TRBV2
TGTGCCAGCAGTTCACAGACCTACGAGCAGTACTTC,CASSSQTYEQYF,-,-,12,TRBJ2-7,TRBV6-5
TGTGCCACTTCCCAGGGCTATACGCAGTATTTT,CATSQGYTQYF,-,-,11,TRBJ2-3,TRBV19
TGCAGCGTTGGCAGGACAGGTCTTTCCTACGAGCAGTACTTC,CSVGRTGLSYEQYF,-,TRBD1,14,TRBJ2-7,TRBV29-1
TGTGCCAGCAGTTTAGGGCCCAATCAGCCCCAGCATTTT,CASSLGPNQPQHF,-,-,13,TRBJ1-5,TRBV28
TGTGCCATCAGTGGCGGACCGGGACAGGGTCATCCTGGGGCCAACGTCCTGACTTTC,CAISGGPGQGHPGANVLTF,-,TRBD1,19,TRBJ2-6,TRBV10-3
TGCAGCGTTGACCTAGCGGGGGGGAAGGAGCAGTTCTTC,CSVDLAGGKEQFF,-,TRBD2,13,TRBJ2-1,TRBV29-1
TGTGCCAGCAGCGTAGAACTAGCGGGACTATACGAGCAGTACTTC,CASSVELAGLYEQYF,-,TRBD2,15,TRBJ2-7,TRBV9